These T cell receptor beta chains were read from a single sample in a study of response to subunit inactivated influenza vaccine. TCRdb redid the calling of the RT-PCR reads with MiXCR, one entry per CDR3 protein. The data hold 700,000 to 900,000 distinct CDR3 sequences, with about 20% observed a single time. Sequencing used PBMCs from blood, obtained around 5 days after vaccination. All receptors derive from a man in his forties or fifties who received an inactivated influenza vaccine. Both conserved end residues are part of each CDR3. A D gene is named only where the DNA matches it firmly. Only part of the rows carry a size: once, few, many, or a class if the clone is expanded.

TRBJ2-3 once . TRBV12-3/TRBV12-4 TGTGCCAGCACCACTTATGGGACAGATACGCAGTATTTT CASTTYGTDTQYF
TRBJ2-7 few TRBD2 TRBV10-3 TGTGCCATCAGTGAATCCGGGACTAGTAATTCGGAGCAGTACTTC CAISESGTSNSEQYF
TRBJ2-1 . . TRBV9 TGTGCCAGCAGCGTAGCTGAAAATGAGCAGTTCTTC CASSVAENEQFF
TRBJ1-2 few . TRBV6-2/TRBV6-3 TGTGCCAGCAATCCCAGGGGAAACTATGGCTACACCTTC CASNPRGNYGYTF
TRBJ2-3 . TRBD2 TRBV5-1 TGCGCCAGCAGCTCCCGAGCGGGGGTAACAGATACGCAGTATTTT CASSSRAGVTDTQYF
TRBJ2-1 . . TRBV18 TGTGCCAGCTCAGCTAACAGGGACGCTGAGTTCTTC CASSANRDAEFF
TRBJ2-5 few TRBD1 TRBV7-9 TGTGCCAGCAGCAATGTACGAATAACAGGGGGCGGGGAGACCCAGTACTTC CASSNVRITGGGETQYF
TRBJ1-4 few . TRBV20-1 TGCAGTGCTGGCAGTTCTTTGGTATTTTTT CSAGSSLVFF
TRBJ2-7 few TRBD2 TRBV7-2 TGTGCCAGCAGCTTACAGCGGGGCCTCTACGAGCAGTACTTC CASSLQRGLYEQYF
TRBJ2-7 few TRBD2 TRBV12-3/TRBV12-4 TGTGCCAGCAGCGCGGGGGTCTACGAGCAGTACTTC CASSAGVYEQYF
TRBJ2-7 few . TRBV6-2/TRBV6-3 TGTGCCAGCAGTTACCCCTGGCAATCCTACGAGCAGTACTTC CASSYPWQSYEQYF
TRBJ1-3 few . TRBV7-6 TGTGCCAGCAGCTTAAGGGCTGATGCGTTTCCCTCTGGAAACACCATATATTTT CASSLRADAFPSGNTIYF
TRBJ2-7 few . TRBV4-1 TGCGCCAGCAGCCCAACGGGATATACGAGCTCCTACGAGCAGTACTTC CASSPTGYTSSYEQYF
TRBJ1-1 . . TRBV28 TGTGCCAGCAGTTTTCCCAGCCTTATGAACACTGAAGCTTTCTTT CASSFPSLMNTEAFF
TRBJ2-5 few . TRBV12-1 TGTGCCAGCAGCTCCCCCAGGCAAATGGTCCAGTACTTC CASSSPRQMVQYF
TRBJ2-7 . . TRBV18 TGTGCCAGCTCACCTGGAGGACAGACTTCCGAGCAGTACTTC CASSPGGQTSEQYF
TRBJ1-1 few . TRBV5-1 TGCGCCAGCAGCCCCGTCCCCGTGGGGGGCATTTCTTTCTTT CASSPVPVGGISFF
TRBJ2-5 . TRBD1 TRBV6-1 TGTGCCAGCAGTCCGGACAGGGGGCCGTTATCGTTAGAGACCCAGTACTTC CASSPDRGPLSLETQYF
TRBJ2-1 . TRBD2 TRBV7-8 TGTGCCAGCAGCTGGAGAGCGGGGGGAGCCTACAATGAGCAGTTCTTC CASSWRAGGAYNEQFF
TRBJ2-1 few TRBD2 TRBV5-5 TGTGCCAGCAGCTTGGCCAGCGGGGACAATGAGCAGTTCTTC CASSLASGDNEQFF
TRBJ2-3 . . TRBV6-5 TGTGCCAGCAGTTACACAGACACCACAGATACGCAGTATTTT CASSYTDTTDTQYF
TRBJ1-1 few . TRBV6-1 TGTGCCAGCAGTGCAGAAGGCGGGACTGAAGCTTTCTTT CASSAEGGTEAFF
TRBJ2-5 . TRBD2 TRBV7-2 TGTGCCAGCAGCTTTAGCAGCGGGAGGGCATCGGAGACCCAGTACTTC CASSFSSGRASETQYF
TRBJ2-5 . TRBD2 TRBV4-1 TGCGCCAGCAGCCAAGTCGGGCTAGCGGGAGAGACCCAGTACTTC CASSQVGLAGETQYF
TRBJ1-5 few TRBD1 TRBV19 TGTGCCAGTAAGAGTGGGACAGGGAGGGGCAATCAGCCCCAGCATTTT CASKSGTGRGNQPQHF
TRBJ2-1 . TRBD2 TRBV9 TGTGCCAGCAGCGTCTTTGGCGGGGGGGGCTATGAGCAGTTCTTC CASSVFGGGGYEQFF
TRBJ2-2 . TRBD2 TRBV29-1 TGCAGCGTCGGACTAGCGGGGGGCACCGGGGAGCTGTTTTTT CSVGLAGGTGELFF
TRBJ2-1 . . TRBV6-2/TRBV6-3 TGTGCCAGCAGTTGGGGTGGACAGATCGACAATGAGCAGTTCTTC CASSWGGQIDNEQFF
TRBJ2-1 few . TRBV29-1 TGCAGCGTCGTAAGATCCGGGGGACGGATTAGCTCCTACAATGAGCAGTTCTTC CSVVRSGGRISSYNEQFF
TRBJ2-3 many . TRBV11-2 TGTGCCAGCAGGTTTACAGGGATAGATACGCAGTATTTT CASRFTGIDTQYF